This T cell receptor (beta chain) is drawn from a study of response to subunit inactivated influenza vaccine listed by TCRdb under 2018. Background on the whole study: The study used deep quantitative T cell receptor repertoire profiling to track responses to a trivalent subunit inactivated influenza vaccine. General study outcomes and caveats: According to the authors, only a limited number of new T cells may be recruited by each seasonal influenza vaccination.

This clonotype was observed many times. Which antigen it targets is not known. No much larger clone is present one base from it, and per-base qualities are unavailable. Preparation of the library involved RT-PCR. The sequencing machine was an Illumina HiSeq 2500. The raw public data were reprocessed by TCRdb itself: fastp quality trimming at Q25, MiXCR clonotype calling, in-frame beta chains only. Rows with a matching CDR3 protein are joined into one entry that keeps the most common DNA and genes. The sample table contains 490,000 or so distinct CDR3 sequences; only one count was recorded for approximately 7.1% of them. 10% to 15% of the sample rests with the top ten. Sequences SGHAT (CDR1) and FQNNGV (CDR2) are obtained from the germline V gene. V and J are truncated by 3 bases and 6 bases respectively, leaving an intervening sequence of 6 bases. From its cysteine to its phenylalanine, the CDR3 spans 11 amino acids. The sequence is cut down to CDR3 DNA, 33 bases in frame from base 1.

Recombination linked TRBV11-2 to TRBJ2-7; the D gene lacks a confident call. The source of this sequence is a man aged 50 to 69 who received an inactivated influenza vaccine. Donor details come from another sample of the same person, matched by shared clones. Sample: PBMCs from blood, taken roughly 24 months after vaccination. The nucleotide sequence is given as TGTGCCAGCAGCTTCGCCGGCGAGCAGTACTTC. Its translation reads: CASSFAGEQYF.